A selection of T cell receptor beta chains follows, all from one sample in a study of cytomegalovirus exposure and HLA in healthy donors. The protocol was immunoSEQ multiplex PCR, while the TCRdb copy is restricted to in-frame clones and leaves out a portion. The table records approximately 42,000 clones, 65% to 85% of them present only once. The sequenced sample was PBMCs. The receptors were gathered from a man aged 50 to 59 in good health and CMV-seronegative. Each CDR3 is given with its conserved first and last residue. A D gene is named only where the DNA matches it firmly.

v_call	j_call	d_call	cdr3_aa
TRBV5-1	TRBJ1-2	TRBD1	CASSPRTGGDYGYTF
TRBV7-9	TRBJ1-1	TRBD1	CSSSRGQGVTEAFF
TRBV2	TRBJ1-3	-	CASSVLTGFSGNTIYF
TRBV29-1	TRBJ2-1	-	CSVVANEQFF
TRBV6-5	TRBJ1-1	-	CASSYKGDRVTFF
TRBV27	TRBJ1-4	-	CASSSSTGLREKLFF
TRBV9	TRBJ1-6	-	CASSAGPLLGQYSFNSPLHF
TRBV7-2	TRBJ2-6	-	CASSSLEANVLTF
TRBV11-3	TRBJ2-3	TRBD1	CASSLRLHRGKDTQYF
TRBV7-2	TRBJ2-3	TRBD1	CASSFGQATDTQYF
TRBV27	TRBJ2-7	TRBD2	CASSSTGTSGYEQYF
TRBV10-3	TRBJ2-7	TRBD2	CAIAPGGHEQYF
TRBV11-2	TRBJ2-1	TRBD2	CASSLDPGGNGYNEQFF
TRBV7-9	TRBJ1-1	TRBD1	CASSFTGETEAFF
TRBV6-1	TRBJ1-2	-	CASSEGQLEYGYTF
TRBV5-6	TRBJ1-3	-	CASSLGGGSSGNTIYF
TRBV9	TRBJ2-1	TRBD2	CASSVASGGTNVQFF
TRBV23-1	TRBJ1-6	-	CASSQSEEAFYNSPLHF
TRBV7-3	TRBJ2-1	TRBD2	CASSQSGSGNEQFF
TRBV4-1	TRBJ1-3	-	CASSQSEGDSGNTIYF
TRBV7-9	TRBJ2-7	-	CASSASPVVWEQYF
TRBV29-1	TRBJ2-5	-	CSVELPTEETQYF
TRBV15	TRBJ1-1	TRBD1	CATSRNRGRTEAFF
TRBV4-1	TRBJ2-1	TRBD1	CASSQIGGQGREQFF
TRBV7-9	TRBJ1-1	TRBD1	CSSSLSDRGNEAFF
TRBV6-5	TRBJ1-2	TRBD1	CASPATGAGYGYTF
TRBV29-1	TRBJ1-2	TRBD1	CSAETGRYGYTF
TRBV4-3	TRBJ2-3	TRBD1	CASSLTTGRADTQYF
TRBV27	TRBJ2-7	TRBD2	CASSSRRTSGSYEQYF
TRBV5-1	TRBJ2-7	TRBD2	CASTKLQPGLAGREQYF
TRBV7-9	TRBJ2-3	-	CSSRAHLVDTQYF
TRBV5-4	TRBJ1-4	-	CASTRDGAKLFF
TRBV28	TRBJ2-2	TRBD1	CASSLRDRELFF
TRBV6-6	TRBJ2-2	TRBD2	CASVTGGPAGELFF
TRBV19	TRBJ2-2	-	CASADLLPGELFF
TRBV11-2	TRBJ2-1	-	CASSLGRPTDEQFF
TRBV5-6	TRBJ2-3	TRBD2	CASSSIAGSTDTQYF
TRBV28	TRBJ1-1	-	CASSFPARDTEAFF
TRBV7-9	TRBJ2-5	-	CASSFDSTRETQYF
TRBV6-5	TRBJ2-7	TRBD2	CASSQREGYEQYF
TRBV5-6	TRBJ1-1	TRBD1	CASSQNRDQGAAFF
TRBV10-3	-	TRBD1	CAISGAGGYEQYF
TRBV28	TRBJ1-2	-	CASSLPTGYDGYTF
TRBV27	TRBJ2-7	-	CASSLLGTPSYEQYF
TRBV10-3	TRBJ2-5	TRBD1	CAISAGTGGGETQYF
TRBV4-1	TRBJ2-1	TRBD1	CASSQDWTGYNEQFF
TRBV19	TRBJ1-2	-	CASSIAEGRYYGYTF
TRBV5-1	TRBJ2-2	TRBD1	CASSPGLTGGTNTGELFF
TRBV4-1	TRBJ2-2	TRBD2	CASSQDPGGGPLGELFF
TRBV7-8	TRBJ2-7	-	CASSSLYEQYF
TRBV7-7	TRBJ2-5	TRBD2	CVSSLGLAGGVETQYF
TRBV28	TRBJ2-6	-	CASTSSGSSGANVLTF
TRBV10-3	TRBJ1-2	-	CAISESGASRDGYTF
TRBV5-8	TRBJ2-5	-	CASSPPGGHQETQYF
TRBV4-3	TRBJ1-2	-	CASSQDNTGRYTF
TRBV7-9	TRBJ2-1	-	CSSSLISGVLYNEQFF
TRBV11-3	TRBJ2-1	TRBD2	CASSLGQALAGSQYNEQFF